This is a list of T cell receptor beta chains from one sample in a study of cytomegalovirus exposure and HLA in healthy donors. The repertoire was sequenced with immunoSEQ multiplex PCR; TCRdb's copy has only in-frame clones and lacks some. The repertoire includes 93,000 or so clones, approximately 84% of them detected once, and 5.5% to 6.5% sits in the top ten. What was sequenced was PBMCs. The receptors shown here come from a woman aged 18-29 years in good health and CMV-seropositive. Each CDR3 is given with its conserved first and last residue.

V gene	J gene	CDR3 protein
TRBV4-1	TRBJ2-7	CASSQVFTGAVYEQYF
TRBV6-1	TRBJ1-2	CASSEWPIITGTLNYGYTF
TRBV12-5	TRBJ1-2	CASGRTGLPNYGYTF
TRBV9	TRBJ2-7	CASSPQGGTGTYEQYF
TRBV11-3	TRBJ2-7	CASSPGLDDEQYF
TRBV7-6	TRBJ2-7	CASSWRVLAGDEQYF
TRBV7-7	TRBJ2-2	CASSPIAGSNTGELFF
TRBV5-1	TRBJ1-1	CASSSGQENTEAFF
TRBV6-1	TRBJ2-6	CASRLSFNGANVLTF
TRBV9	TRBJ2-2	CASSVAGSIGEELFF
TRBV6-5	TRBJ1-2	CASSYSGGRRFGYTF
TRBV2	TRBJ1-1	CASRKGGAGTEAFF
TRBV2	TRBJ2-2	CASRQGANTGELFF
TRBV29-1	TRBJ1-1	CSVNLQENTEAFF
TRBV5-1	TRBJ2-3	CASTGGGVTDTQYF
TRBV28	TRBJ1-1	CASSFRASLNTEAFF
TRBV10-2	TRBJ1-2	CASSEAGAGGYTF
TRBV2	TRBJ2-2	CASSEAGAGVSGELFF
TRBV11-1	TRBJ2-7	CASSFGQSYEQYF
TRBV6-5	TRBJ2-5	CASSYSYQETQYF
TRBV6-5	TRBJ1-6	CASFGTGPRSPLHF
TRBV2	TRBJ2-2	CASSVAGGPTGELFF
TRBV5-4	TRBJ1-1	CASSSPGQLNTEAFF
TRBV18	TRBJ1-2	CASSPPGHGNYGYTF
TRBV15	TRBJ2-5	CATSRLTLAGGETQYF
TRBV5-1	TRBJ2-7	CASSRIPRQGLLTYEQYF
TRBV2	TRBJ2-7	CASRRDSAYEQYF
TRBV4-1	TRBJ1-1	CASSQSREAEAFF
TRBV9	TRBJ2-1	CASSVGSGSFSREQFF
TRBV25-1	TRBJ2-5	CATQGSGGSQLAGTQYF
TRBV19	TRBJ1-5	CASTRTAGNQPQHF
TRBV27	TRBJ2-7	CASSLSPGTSGRFSYEQYF
TRBV28	TRBJ1-1	CASSFKTEAFF
TRBV2	TRBJ1-4	CATQARASNEKLFF
TRBV6-6	TRBJ2-3	CASRTPPTDTQYF
TRBV29-1	TRBJ2-1	CSVLARAEQFF
TRBV5-6	TRBJ1-2	CASSLLRGGYGYTF
TRBV27	TRBJ2-7	CASSFLSYEQYF
TRBV30	TRBJ1-5	CAWDASGNQPQHF
TRBV13	TRBJ1-2	CASSLTGLTF
TRBV28	TRBJ2-5	CASSSSPGLAGLTSFETQYF
TRBV7-8	TRBJ2-7	CASSLVTSGTYEQYF
TRBV5-1	TRBJ1-1	CASRRTENTEAFF
TRBV6-5	TRBJ1-4	CASSEDRGREKLFF
TRBV2	TRBJ2-7	CADPVTGSTYEQYF
TRBV5-1	TRBJ2-3	CASSSASGGTDTQYF
TRBV6-6	TRBJ1-3	CASLSQGVRGNTIYF
TRBV15	TRBJ2-1	CATSRVRGREGGDEQFF
TRBV6-5	TRBJ1-3	CASSSRTGTIYF
TRBV5-1	TRBJ2-5	CASSATRETQYF
TRBV9	TRBJ1-4	CASSLSGTGNEKLFF
TRBV9	TRBJ1-1	CASSAGGSNTEAFF
TRBV4-2	TRBJ2-3	CASSLLAGGFQTGDTQYF
TRBV7-2	TRBJ1-5	CASSEQGAGNQPQHF
TRBV6-1	TRBJ2-5	CASSGLAGSQETQYF